The 18 T cell receptor beta chains listed next were all sequenced from one sample in a study of blood T cell repertoires in COVID-19. The table came from immunoSEQ multiplex PCR; TCRdb's copy has only in-frame clones and leaves some out. Of some 310,000 clones listed, 89% were seen once; the top ten hold more than 9%. The material sequenced was PBMCs or T cells enriched from blood (not recorded which). Receptor source: a woman aged 30 to 39 who had recovered from COVID-19.

This chain connects TRBV18 to TRBJ1-4, with TRBD1 matching 9 bases. This CDR3 is built from 14 residues. CDR1 is KGHSH, CDR2 LQKENI, per germline. V gave up 5 bases and J gave up 6 bases; unmatched junction bases: 4. The CDR3 loop reads CASSLGQGDEKLFF. CDR3 bases: TGTGCCAGCTCATTGGGACAGGGAGATGAAAAACTGTTTTTT.

The rearrangement links TRBV7-9 to TRBJ2-1; D is unclear. Trimming took off 5 bases at V and 3 bases at J, with 2 bases between the two ends. Germline-derived CDR1 and CDR2 are SEHNR and FQNEAQ (reference sequence). This CDR3 region has 11 residues. The CDR3 loop is CASSRYNEQFF. CDR3 DNA: TGTGCCAGCAGCCGCTACAATGAGCAGTTCTTC.

The chain is built from TRBV9 and TRBJ2-1; D remains unclear. CDR1 SGDLS and CDR2 YYNGEE come from the germline V gene. V lost 0 bases and J lost 2, with 9 bases in between. The CDR3 is 15 residues long. The CDR3 sequence is CASSVGQSTYNEQFF. In DNA form, the CDR3 reads TGTGCCAGCAGCGTAGGGCAAAGTACCTACAATGAGCAGTTCTTC.

The chain combines TRBV18 with TRBJ1-1; D gene ambiguous. This CDR3 region has 13 residues. Trimming took 8 bases from V and 3 from J, leaving 13 bases between them. Germline V lookup: CDR1 KGHSH, CDR2 LQKENI. The CDR3 DNA follows: TGTGCCAGCCTGCGTTCAGGTGACACTGAAGCTTTCTTT. It translates to CASLRSGDTEAFF.

The V gene is TRBV28, the J gene TRBJ1-2; D uncertain. V was trimmed by 7 bases and J by 2 bases, leaving 14 bases between them. The CDR3 has 14 amino acids. The germline V gene has CDR1 MDHEN and CDR2 SYDVKM. The CDR3 DNA follows: TGTGCCAGCACCTCTTCGGGAGGAAACTATGGCTACACCTTC. It specifies CASTSSGGNYGYTF.

This rearrangement joins TRBV6-5 to TRBJ2-7; 8 bases are a match to TRBD1. This CDR3 has 14 amino acids. Per germline, CDR1 MNHEY and CDR2 SVGAGI. The junction had 4 bases not matched to a gene; V was cut back by 6 bases and J by 0 bases. CDR3 nucleotide sequence: TGTGCCAGCAGCCAGGACAGGGACTCCTACGAGCAGTACTTC. Amino acid sequence: CASSQDRDSYEQYF.

The chain combines TRBV29-1 with TRBJ1-4; D is unresolved. The CDR3 loop spans 13 amino acids. The ends were cut back, 6 bases at V and 5 bases at J, with 13 bases in the middle. Germline V gives CDR1 SQVTM, CDR2 ANQGSEA. CDR3 in amino acids: CSVGLAQNEKLFF. The CDR3 nucleotides are TGCAGCGTGGGCCTAGCCCAGAATGAAAAACTGTTTTTT.

This clone was counted many times. The chain has TRBV3-1 (or the pseudogene TRBV3-2) and TRBJ2-2, with 7 bases identical to TRBD2. This CDR3 is built from 14 residues. The V gene end was trimmed by 2 bases and the J gene end by 7 bases; junction bases not matched to a gene: 4. The germline V gene encodes CDR1 LGHDT and CDR2 YNNKEL (reference sequence). CDR3 bases: TGTGCCAGCAGCCAACAGAGCGGGGTCGGGGAGCTGTTTTTT. Its protein is CASSQQSGVGELFF.

The CDR3 DNA reads TGTGCCAGCAGCTCTGAACTGTCGGGGGGCCCAGACGAGCAGTACTTC. This encodes CASSSELSGGPDEQYF. This chain joins TRBV7-2 and TRBJ2-7, with a weak D call TRBD2 (7 bases). This CDR3 is built from 16 residues. Trimming cost V 4 bases and J 5 bases, with 21 bases left between them. Looked up from germline, CDR1 is SGHTA and CDR2 is FQGNSA.

V usage is TRBV7-8 and J usage is TRBJ2-5, with a weak D call TRBD2 (5 bases). The CDR3 runs 14 residues. The germline CDR1 and CDR2 sequences are SGHVS and FQNEAQ. Trimming shortened V by 1 base and J by 5 bases, and 11 bases separated the two germline ends. The DNA for the CDR3 is TGTGCCAGCAGCTTAGTATCTAGCCGGGAGACCCAGTACTTC. The encoded protein is CASSLVSSRETQYF. Drawing the rest from reference TRBV7-8 and TRBJ2-5, the complete variable domain is GAGVSQSPRYKVAKRGQDVALRCDPISGHVSLFWYQQALGQGPEFLTYFQNEAQLDKSGLPSDRFFAERPEGSVSTLKIQRTQQEDSAVYLCASSLVSSRETQYFGPGTRLLVL.

J is TRBJ1-1 and V is TRBV6-5, with D unresolved. V was pared by 2 bases and J by 9 bases, with 13 bases between. The CDR3 runs 13 residues. CDR1 is MNHEY, CDR2 SVGAGI, per germline. The CDR3 coding sequence is TGTGCCAGCAGTTACGAGGTTCGTACCAAAGCTTTCTTT. It codes for CASSYEVRTKAFF.

The chain links TRBV12-2 to TRBJ1-5; no DNA check was done on the table's D call, TRBD1. TRBV12-2 has pseudogene status. The CDR3 has 10 amino acids. The CDR3 here is CASRLATGIF. CDR3 nucleotide sequence: TGTGCAAGTCGCTTAGCCACAGGGATTTTT.

In DNA, the CDR3 is TGTGCCAGCTCTTTCACTGATCCCTACGAGCAGTACTTC. This gives the protein CASSFTDPYEQYF. The gene calls are TRBV18 and TRBJ2-7, with D unclear. The CDR3 spans 13 residues. V was shortened by 6 bases and J by 2 bases, with 11 bases between the two germline ends. CDR1 is KGHSH, CDR2 LQKENI, per germline.

The chain uses TRBV11-3 and TRBJ2-2; D unresolved. The CDR3 length is 11 residues. CDR1 is SGHNT, CDR2 YENEEA, per germline. V was shortened by 6 bases and J by 4 bases, with 3 bases between the two germline ends. The CDR3 DNA reads TGTGCCAGCAGGAGCACCGGGGAGCTGTTTTTT. Its translation: CASRSTGELFF.

This clone was seen a handful of times. The rearrangement joins TRBV28 to TRBJ1-5; 9 nucleotides agree with TRBD1. The CDR3 has 16 amino acids. Losses at the gene ends were 5 bases for V and 3 bases for J; bases not matched to a gene: 8. CDR1 is MDHEN and CDR2 is SYDVKM in the germline V gene. The CDR3 loop is CASSPSGQGSNQPQHF. CDR3 sequence (DNA): TGTGCCAGCAGTCCGTCGGGACAGGGTTCCAATCAGCCCCAGCATTTT. The whole variable domain, filled in from reference TRBV28 and TRBJ1-5, reads DVKVTQSSRYLVKRTGEKVFLECVQDMDHENMFWYRQDPGLGLRLIYFSYDVKMKEKGDIPEGYSVSREKKERFSLILESASTNQTSMYLCASSPSGQGSNQPQHFGDGTRLSIL.

CDR3 protein: CASSPGQGNNEQFF. DNA of the CDR3: TGTGCCTCCTCCCCAGGACAGGGTAACAATGAGCAGTTCTTC. This rearrangement joins TRBV24-1 to TRBJ2-1, with 8 bases that match TRBD1. Germline lookup yields CDR1 KGHDR and CDR2 SFDVKD. This CDR3 region has 14 residues. J was trimmed by 5 bases and V by 12 bases; bases with no gene match: 11.

This chain connects TRBV29-1 to TRBJ2-1, with D possibly being TRBD2 (6 bases). The CDR3 consists of 14 residues. The germline V gene has CDR1 SQVTM and CDR2 ANQGSEA. V lost 7 bases, J lost 8 bases, and 21 bases lay in between. The CDR3 loop reads CSARRGTGVYEQFF. CDR3 nucleotide sequence: TGCAGCGCGAGGAGAGGGACGGGAGTATATGAGCAGTTCTTC.

A single count supports this clone. V usage is TRBV19 and J usage is TRBJ1-5; D is perhaps TRBD1 (5 bases). Germline values: CDR1 LNHDA, CDR2 SQIVND (reference sequence). Trimming removed 7 bases from V and 6 bases from J, with 19 bases in between. This CDR3 has 15 amino acids. The CDR3 region is CASTTGGEGIQPQHF. CDR3 sequence (DNA): TGTGCCAGTACAACCGGGGGGGAAGGCATTCAGCCCCAGCATTTT.